This T cell receptor beta chain was captured by sequencing in a study of metastatic and nonmetastatic thyroid tumors. On the study more broadly: From malignant and benign thyroid patients, repertoires in blood and in tumor or nodule tissue were compared.

MiXCR reprocessed the PCR reads for TCRdb. This repertoire shows roughly 16,000 clones, roughly 26% found once; its top ten account for 10% to 15%. V lost 3 bases to trimming and J lost 2 bases, with 14 bases between them. The CDR3 is made up of 15 amino acids. CDR1 SGDLS and CDR2 YYNGEE come from the germline V gene. This clone was counted ten times or more. Thyroid surgery was preceded by no treatment in any patient. This TCR derives from a male donor with papillary thyroid cancer or a benign thyroid nodule (not recorded which). Some clones in this sample may be carry-over from other donors' samples. The chain is built from TRBV9 and TRBJ2-5; possibly TRBD1 or TRBD2 for D (7 bases each). The sample comprised tumor tissue. The CDR3, as DNA: TGTGCCAGCAGCGCCCAGGGGGGGCAGCAAGAGACCCAGTACTTC. Its translation: CASSAQGGQQETQYF.